This T cell receptor beta chain came from a study of PD-1 blockade in classical Hodgkin lymphoma. The data were produced by immunoSEQ multiplex PCR, yet TCRdb's version contains in-frame clones alone and is incomplete. The sample carries tens of thousands of clones, around 70% recorded once. Trimming took 5 bases from V and 4 from J, leaving 11 bases between them. The CDR3 sequence is 13 residues long. Germline lookup yields CDR1 SGHAT and CDR2 FQDESV (reference sequence). Indicated time point: cycle 4 day 1 (C4D1), after five to seven weeks of nivolumab. Every patient was affected by relapse after autologous stem cell transplantation, while exposure to brentuximab vedotin was not uniform.

The rearrangement links TRBV11-1 to TRBJ1-2; D is uncertain. Material: peripheral blood mononuclear cells (PBMCs), obtained before the fourth cycle of nivolumab. The clonotype originates from a human donor with classical Hodgkin lymphoma. CDR3 in amino acids: CASSARASYGYTF. In nucleotides, the CDR3 is TGTGCCAGCAGCGCCAGAGCATCCTATGGCTACACCTTC. Together with reference TRBV11-1 and TRBJ1-2, the CDR3 gives the full variable domain: EAEVAQSPRYKITEKSQAVAFWCDPISGHATLYWYRQILGQGPELLVQFQDESVVDDSQLPKDRFSAERLKGVDSTLKIQPAELGDSAMYLCASSARASYGYTFGSGTRLTVV.